This passage covers 17 T cell receptor beta chains from one sample sequenced in a study of CD8+ T cells in alopecia areata. Following RNA extraction, reverse transcription yielded cDNA that acted as the sequencing template. Measured with immunoSEQ multiplex PCR; TCRdb has only the in-frame clones, and not every one. The table has some 120,000 clones, 47% seen once. Material for sequencing was NKG2D-low CD8+ T cells sorted from blood. The receptors derive from a human donor with alopecia areata.

This clone was seen once. This chain links TRBV5-1 with TRBJ1-4; unclear D gene. The CDR3 covers 13 residues. Between the trimmed V and J ends, which lost 0 bases and 8 bases, there was a span of 8 bases. Germline lookup yields CDR1 SGHRS and CDR2 YFSETQ. CDR3 in amino acids: CASSLDRGEKLFF. CDR3 bases: TGCGCCAGCAGCTTGGACCGAGGCGAAAAACTGTTTTTT.

The chain is built from TRBV6-5 and TRBJ2-1; D not certain. The germline gives CDR1 MNHEY, CDR2 SVGAGI. V was pared by 9 bases and J by 7 bases, with 7 bases between. The CDR3 is 10 residues long. This CDR3 is CASGVNEQFF. The CDR3 DNA reads TGTGCCAGTGGGGTGAATGAGCAGTTCTTC.

This clone turned up a few times. This sample also contains other DNA sequences that code for the same CDR3. The genes are TRBV29-1 and TRBJ2-7; D not certain. CDR3 length: 12 amino acids. CDR1 SQVTM and CDR2 ANQGSEA come from the germline V gene. Trimming removed 2 bases from V and 2 bases from J, with 7 bases in between. This CDR3 reads CSVETEPYEQYF. The CDR3 coding sequence is TGCAGCGTTGAAACAGAACCCTACGAGCAGTACTTC.

V is TRBV4-3 and J is TRBJ2-1; unclear D gene. The germline CDR1 and CDR2 sequences are LGHNA and YSLEER. The V end was cut by 4 bases, the J end by 7 bases, with 8 bases between. The CDR3 runs to 12 residues. The CDR3 loop is CASSPTSNEQFF. DNA for the CDR3: TGCGCCAGCAGCCCCACCTCGAATGAGCAGTTCTTC.

This chain uses TRBV30 with TRBJ2-1; no definite D call. From germline, CDR1 is GTSNPN and CDR2 SVGIG (reference sequence). The CDR3 has 12 residues. Trimming took 2 bases from V and 7 from J, leaving 9 bases between them. CDR3 sequence (DNA): TGTGCCTGGAGTACGAAAGGTAATGAGCAGTTCTTC. Translating it yields CAWSTKGNEQFF.

The chain carries TRBV30 and TRBJ1-5; the D gene is possibly TRBD1 (5 bases). The CDR3 runs 13 residues. The V and J ends lost 2 bases and 4 bases respectively, with 9 bases between them. Per the germline V gene, CDR1 is GTSNPN and CDR2 is SVGIG (reference sequence). The CDR3 nucleotides read TGTGCCTGGAGTCCGACAGAAAATCAGCCCCAGCATTTT. Translating gives CAWSPTENQPQHF.

The chain uses TRBV30 and TRBJ2-5; 7 bases align to TRBD2. Germline V gene data show CDR1 as GTSNPN and CDR2 as SVGIG (reference sequence). With 2 bases clipped from V and 4 bases from J, the junction kept 4 bases outside the gene matches. The CDR3 loop spans 13 amino acids. The CDR3 coding sequence is TGTGCCTGGAGTCTACGCGGGGGAGAGACCCAGTACTTC. It codes for CAWSLRGGETQYF.

The chain employs TRBV29-1 and TRBJ1-2; 9 positions agree with TRBD1. V shed 0 bases, J shed 5 bases, and the junction held 1 base outside the gene matches. The CDR3 length is 13 residues. Germline V gives CDR1 SQVTM, CDR2 ANQGSEA. The CDR3 region has the DNA TGCAGCGTTGAAGAGGACAGGGGTTATGGCTACACCTTC. Protein: CSVEEDRGYGYTF.

The genes are TRBV29-1 and TRBJ2-7, with D possibly TRBD1 on 6 matching bases. This CDR3 contains 16 residues. Trimming took off 1 base at V and 3 bases at J, with 19 bases between the two ends. Per the germline V gene, CDR1 is SQVTM and CDR2 is ANQGSEA. CDR3 sequence: CSVEGEPLGGSYEQYF. The DNA for the CDR3 is TGCAGCGTTGAAGGGGAGCCGTTAGGGGGAAGCTACGAGCAGTACTTC.

For the CDR3, the DNA is TGCGCCAGCAGCCAGGCACGGGCCTCCTACGAGCAGTACTTC. The encoded protein is CASSQARASYEQYF. The V call is TRBV4-3, the J call TRBJ2-7; D ambiguous. The V gene's germline CDR1 is LGHNA and CDR2 YSLEER. The ends were cut back, 3 bases at V and 0 bases at J, with 9 bases in the middle. The CDR3 consists of 14 residues.

The genes are TRBV9 and TRBJ2-1; TRBD2 matches 9 bases. With 4 bases clipped from V and 7 bases from J, the junction kept 12 bases outside the gene matches. This CDR3 has 16 amino acids. Per the germline V gene, CDR1 is SGDLS and CDR2 is YYNGEE. CDR3 sequence: CASSTRIAGVGNEQFF. CDR3 in DNA: TGTGCCAGCAGCACCAGAATAGCGGGAGTTGGGAATGAGCAGTTCTTC.

The chain links TRBV28 to TRBJ2-5, with D perhaps matching TRBD2 (5 bases). The CDR3 consists of 16 residues. CDR1 and CDR2 (germline): MDHEN, SYDVKM. The V gene lost 5 bases and the J gene lost 4 bases, with 20 bases spanning the gap. CDR3: CASSLPRSGSPETQYF. As DNA, the CDR3 is TGTGCCAGCAGTCTACCGAGAAGTGGGAGCCCAGAGACCCAGTACTTC.

CDR3 loop: CASSPGQGAGEQYF. The CDR3 DNA is TGTGCCAGCAGCCCCGGACAGGGCGCCGGCGAGCAGTACTTC. The rearrangement uses TRBV27 and TRBJ2-7, with TRBD1 matching 8 bases. Per germline, CDR1 MNHEY and CDR2 SMNVEV (reference sequence). Trimming took 6 bases from V and 6 from J; bases not matched to a gene: 10. This CDR3 region has 14 residues.

This clone showed up just a few times. The chain recombines TRBV29-1 with TRBJ2-7; D is undetermined. The CDR3 is 13 residues long. Trimming left V 6 bases short and J 0 bases short, with 12 bases between. Germline V gene data show CDR1 as SQVTM and CDR2 as ANQGSEA. CDR3 residues: CSVMDGFSYEQYF. In DNA form, the CDR3 reads TGCAGCGTGATGGACGGTTTCTCCTACGAGCAGTACTTC.

This clone was seen a handful of times. The V and J genes are TRBV13 and TRBJ1-1; no clear D. V shed 3 bases and J shed 1 base, with 15 bases lying between them. From germline, CDR1 is PRHDT and CDR2 FYEKMQ (reference sequence). This CDR3 is built from 16 residues. The CDR3 loop reads CASSLQTDASNTEAFF. DNA for the CDR3: TGTGCCAGCAGCTTGCAGACGGATGCCTCGAACACTGAAGCTTTCTTT. The whole variable domain, filled in from reference TRBV13 and TRBJ1-1, reads AAGVIQSPRHLIKEKRETATLKCYPIPRHDTVYWYQQGPGQDPQFLISFYEKMQSDKGSIPDRFSAQQFSDYHSELNMSSLELGDSALYFCASSLQTDASNTEAFFGQGTRLTVV.

With regard to this clone: The sample has other DNA sequences that encode this CDR3 too. The rearrangement joins TRBV29-1 to TRBJ2-6; D unclear. CDR3 length: 15 residues. Trimming took off 0 bases at V and 0 bases at J, with 6 bases between the two ends. Germline CDR1 SQVTM, CDR2 ANQGSEA. The CDR3 is CSVEEGLSGANVLTF. The CDR3 bases are TGCAGCGTTGAAGAAGGGCTCTCTGGGGCCAACGTCCTGACTTTC.

The chain has TRBV27 and TRBJ2-7; tentative D call: TRBD1 (5 bases). V was trimmed by 2 bases and J by 3 bases, leaving 11 bases between them. CDR1 is MNHEY and CDR2 is SMNVEV in the germline V gene (reference sequence). This CDR3 is 14 amino acids long. The CDR3 sequence: CASSLGSQGYEQYF. The CDR3 DNA follows: TGTGCCAGCAGTTTAGGGTCTCAGGGCTACGAGCAGTACTTC.